These 3 T cell receptor beta chains were sequenced from one sample in a study of T cell responses to AZD1222 COVID-19 vaccine. Produced via immunoSEQ multiplex PCR; TCRdb's table is partial and in-frame only. The sample shows tens of thousands of clones, 90% of them seen only once. Sequencing used peripheral blood, obtained on day 0 of AZD1222 vaccination. All receptors derive from an adult in good health.

This sequence joins TRBV6-2 or TRBV6-3 and TRBJ1-5; no definite D call. V shed 2 bases and J shed 6 bases, with 11 bases lying between them. The germline V gene encodes CDR1 MNHEY and CDR2 SVGEGT. The CDR3 covers 14 residues. This chain's CDR3 is CASSYLDRSQPQHF. The DNA of the CDR3 is TGTGCCAGCAGTTACCTAGACCGCAGTCAGCCCCAGCATTTT.

This sequence joins TRBV6-6 and TRBJ1-1; weak D call: TRBD1 (6 bases). This CDR3 contains 15 residues. CDR1 MNHNY and CDR2 SVGAGI come from the germline V gene (reference sequence). V was clipped by 4 bases and J by 4 bases, with 16 bases between them. CDR3: CASSSGDILTTEAFF. The CDR3 DNA sequence: TGTGCCAGCAGTTCTGGGGACATCCTAACCACTGAAGCTTTCTTT.

The chain carries TRBV24-1 and TRBJ2-3; D tentatively fits TRBD1 or TRBD2 (5 bases each). V was pared by 0 bases and J by 4 bases, with 13 bases between. Germline V lookup: CDR1 KGHDR, CDR2 SFDVKD. This CDR3 region has 16 residues. This chain's CDR3 is CATSDLGGSVADTQYF. In DNA, the CDR3 is TGTGCCACCAGTGATTTGGGGGGATCGGTGGCAGATACGCAGTATTTT.